The 3 T cell receptor beta chains presented below share a single source sample, sequenced in a study of lymphopenia after photon versus proton radiotherapy. TCRdb keeps only in-frame clones here, not all; method: immunoSEQ multiplex PCR. The sample has about 29,000 clones, around 90% seen once; the top ten hold around 50%. Sequenced material: peripheral blood, taken from a patient treated with proton-based radiotherapy. The receptor source for this set is a woman aged 60-70 years with cholangiocarcinoma. Some clones in this sample may be carry-over from other donors' samples.

V usage is TRBV12-5 and J usage is TRBJ1-3; D might be TRBD1 (5 bases). The CDR3 contains 15 residues. Per germline, CDR1 LGHNT and CDR2 FRNRAP. V shed 4 bases and J shed 1 base, with 11 bases lying between them. The CDR3 loop reads CASGWAAGSGNTIYF. Written as DNA, the CDR3 is TGTGCTAGTGGTTGGGCCGCAGGGTCTGGAAACACCATATATTTT.

This clone was seen just once. The rearrangement links TRBV7-9 to TRBJ1-4; D call uncertain. CDR1 and CDR2 (germline): SEHNR, FQNEAQ (reference sequence). This CDR3 contains 15 residues. Trimming left V 2 bases short and J 4 bases short, with 11 bases between. CDR3 DNA: TGTGCCAGCAGCTTAAGGGAGGGCTATAATGAAAAACTGTTTTTT. This gives the protein CASSLREGYNEKLFF.

The chain uses TRBV19 and TRBJ1-1; tentative D call: TRBD1 (5 bases). Trimming removed 6 bases from V and 4 bases from J, with 15 bases in between. This CDR3 comprises 14 residues. Germline V gene sequence: CDR1 LNHDA, CDR2 SQIVND (reference sequence). The CDR3 bases are TGTGCCAGTAGAAGCGCGGGGGAAAGCACTGAAGCTTTCTTT. This gives the protein CASRSAGESTEAFF.